This T cell receptor beta chain was recorded in a study of shared clonotypes between healthy human individuals. Findings of the study overall: It was the non-shared clonotypes that had lower generation probabilities than clonotypes shared by all four donors.

The CDR3 runs 14 residues. Per germline, CDR1 MNHNS and CDR2 SASEGT. The V end lost 1 base, the J end lost 6 bases, and 13 bases lay between the germline ends. Deep was the level at which the assay was run. Assay: immunoSEQ multiplex PCR; the TCRdb copy retains only in-frame clones and omits some. The data contain 1.5 million to 1.9 million clones, 98% of them singletons. Comments on this clone: Antigen: not known.

Sequences were obtained from naive CD4+ T cells sorted from blood. The sample's subset: CD45RA+ positively selected. The V and J genes are TRBV6-1 and TRBJ2-7; D not resolved. This sequence originates from a man younger than 45 in good health. The CDR3 is CASSEERPLLEQYF. In DNA, the CDR3 is TGTGCCAGCAGTGAAGAAAGGCCCCTGCTCGAGCAGTACTTC.